The text below deals with one T cell receptor beta chain. As yet, its antigen is unknown. This record belongs to a study of beta chain features in type 1 diabetes. Study observations and caveats: Among patients with Type 1 diabetes, TCRB CDR3s were moderately but significantly shorter in every one of the four CD4+ subsets.

CD45RO/CCR7/CD25/CD127/CD95/CD27 staining was used to isolate CD4+ naive, central memory, regulatory and stem cell-like memory cells by sorting. Since all of the isolated RNA was reverse transcribed, expressed TCRB transcripts were what got sequenced. It was found that naive, central memory and regulatory T cell samples averaged around 3.5 million reads. The repertoire was sequenced with immunoSEQ multiplex PCR; TCRdb's copy has only in-frame clones and lacks some. The sample gives 600,000 to 700,000 clones, around 12% of which show up once; 0.09% to 0.15% is in the top ten. This CDR3 has 15 amino acids. Germline V gene sequence: CDR1 SNHLY, CDR2 FYNNEI. V was pared by 3 bases and J by 2 bases, with 11 bases between.

This chain links TRBV2 with TRBJ1-5; no definite D call. The receptor was derived from a young man with type 1 diabetes. The specimen sequenced was naive CD4+ T cells from blood. This CDR3 reads CASSDYGRGNQPQHF. CDR3 nucleotides: TGTGCCAGCAGTGATTACGGAAGGGGCAATCAGCCCCAGCATTTT.